These 28 T cell receptor beta chains share one sample of origin, sequenced in a study of monozygotic twins with inflammatory bowel disease. Following a re-call of the 5' RACE reads, TCRdb has one entry per CDR3 protein and lacks DNA. The sample table sets out about 330,000 distinct CDR3 sequences. The material sequenced was blood. The receptors here all came from a human donor with ulcerative colitis or Crohn's disease, or a healthy co-twin of an affected twin (not recorded which).

This chain uses TRBV6-6 with TRBJ1-1; no DNA is available, so the TRBD1 call from TCRdb remains unchecked. The CDR3 loop spans 13 amino acids. Germline-derived CDR1 and CDR2 are MNHNY and SVGAGI (reference sequence). CDR3 protein: CASRVSGGTEAFF.

The chain uses TRBV12-3 or TRBV12-4 and TRBJ2-7; there is no DNA to check the TCRdb D call of TRBD1. The CDR3 has 15 residues. The CDR3 sequence is CASSPVGTKSYEQYF.

This chain uses TRBV12-3 or TRBV12-4 with TRBJ2-7; TCRdb's D call, TRBD1, is unchecked because there is no DNA. This CDR3 is built from 14 residues. CDR3 loop: CASSLTLMGGEQYF.

The rearrangement uses TRBV20-1 and TRBJ2-3; the D gene TCRdb calls, TRBD2, cannot be checked with no DNA. Germline loops: CDR1 DFQATT, CDR2 SNEGSKA (reference sequence). The CDR3 is made up of 13 amino acids. This CDR3 is CSARTSGTDTQYF.

This chain connects TRBV6-2 or TRBV6-3 to TRBJ1-5. CDR3 length: 17 amino acids. The germline V gene has CDR1 MNHEY and CDR2 SVGEGT. CDR3: CASSYSRGYMSNQPQHF.

The rearrangement links TRBV29-1 to TRBJ2-4; TCRdb's D call, TRBD1, is unchecked because there is no DNA. This CDR3 region has 12 residues. Germline loops: CDR1 SQVTM, CDR2 ANQGSEA. This chain's CDR3 is CSGRAGGNIQYF.

The chain is built from TRBV20-1 and TRBJ2-7; there is no DNA to check the TCRdb D call of TRBD1. CDR1 and CDR2 (germline): DFQATT, SNEGSKA (reference sequence). The CDR3 is 14 amino acids. CDR3 sequence reads: CSAVPQRGPYEQYF.

This chain connects TRBV11-1 to TRBJ2-7; no DNA is available, so the TRBD1 call from TCRdb remains unchecked. CDR3 length: 18 amino acids. Germline assignment: CDR1 SGHAT and CDR2 FQDESV (reference sequence). The CDR3 reads CASSPRSGGETSSYEQYF.

The chain is built from TRBV28 and TRBJ2-3; TCRdb's D call of TRBD2 is untestable without DNA. Germline loops: CDR1 MDHEN, CDR2 SYDVKM. CDR3 size: 16 residues. The CDR3 reads CASSLEVAGGTDTQYF.

The genes are TRBV6-1 and TRBJ2-2; TCRdb's assignment of TRBD1 cannot be checked, as there is no DNA. CDR3 size: 16 residues. The V gene's germline CDR1 is MNHNS and CDR2 SASEGT. CDR3 loop: CASSPLTGTNTGELFF.

The chain uses TRBV5-1 and TRBJ2-3; the D call from TCRdb, TRBD1, cannot be confirmed without DNA. The germline V gene encodes CDR1 SGHRS and CDR2 YFSETQ. The CDR3 loop spans 18 amino acids. The CDR3 is CASSLGSSGQVTPDTQYF.

The chain is built from TRBV7-2 and TRBJ1-5. The germline gives CDR1 SGHTA, CDR2 FQGNSA. The CDR3 is 17 residues long. CDR3 protein: CASSPSDRSYSNQPQHF.

The V and J genes are TRBV20-1 and TRBJ1-1; as DNA is missing, the TRBD1 call by TCRdb cannot be tested. CDR3 length: 14 residues. Germline assignment: CDR1 DFQATT and CDR2 SNEGSKA (reference sequence). The CDR3 reads CSARGLQENTEAFF.

The chain has TRBV20-1 and TRBJ2-1; TCRdb's D call, TRBD1, is unchecked because there is no DNA. The CDR3 covers 12 residues. From germline, CDR1 is DFQATT and CDR2 SNEGSKA (reference sequence). The CDR3 loop reads CSASGRKDEQFF.

This chain uses TRBV5-1 with TRBJ2-1; TCRdb selects TRBD1, and the lack of DNA leaves this call unchecked. Germline V gene sequence: CDR1 SGHRS, CDR2 YFSETQ. The CDR3 covers 13 residues. Here the CDR3 reads CASSLVGAGGEFF.

The genes are TRBV2 and TRBJ1-5; TCRdb returns TRBD1, unconfirmable since there is no DNA. The CDR3 has 15 amino acids. The germline gives CDR1 SNHLY, CDR2 FYNNEI. CDR3: CASSEDDRPNQPQHF.

The genes are TRBV28 and TRBJ2-5; absent DNA, TCRdb's TRBD1 call cannot be checked. This CDR3 is 16 amino acids long. Germline loops: CDR1 MDHEN, CDR2 SYDVKM. The chain's CDR3 is CASSLWQGANQETQYF.

V gene TRBV5-1 combines with J gene TRBJ2-4; without DNA, the TCRdb call of TRBD2 cannot be checked. Germline V lookup: CDR1 SGHRS, CDR2 YFSETQ. The length of the CDR3 is 16 residues. The CDR3 spells CASSLVSSGGKDIQYF.

The chain uses TRBV6-5 and TRBJ1-6; TCRdb's assignment of TRBD1 cannot be checked, as there is no DNA. Germline CDR1 reads MNHEY; CDR2 reads SVGAGI. The CDR3 spans 14 residues. This CDR3 reads CASSSDRSSAQLRF.

This rearrangement joins TRBV6-1 to TRBJ2-3; TCRdb selects TRBD1, and the lack of DNA leaves this call unchecked. CDR1 and CDR2 from the germline V gene are MNHNS and SASEGT. The CDR3 runs to 16 residues. This CDR3 is CASGASRPGPPDTQYF.

This chain's CDR3 is CSNDRDSSYEQYF. The chain links TRBV20-1 to TRBJ2-7; TCRdb selects TRBD1, and the lack of DNA leaves this call unchecked. Germline lookup yields CDR1 DFQATT and CDR2 SNEGSKA (reference sequence). This CDR3 region has 13 residues.

The CDR3 region is CASSRTTGTYGNTIYF. This chain joins TRBV3-1 and TRBJ1-3; lacking DNA, the TRBD1 call made by TCRdb goes unchecked. The CDR3 has 16 residues. Germline CDR1 and CDR2: LGHDT and YNNKEL (reference sequence).

The chain combines TRBV2 with TRBJ2-7. CDR3 length: 14 amino acids. CDR1 and CDR2 (germline): SNHLY, FYNNEI. The chain's CDR3 is CASISPRSDYEQYF.

The chain employs TRBV15 and TRBJ2-2. CDR1 and CDR2 from the germline V gene are LNHNV and YYDKDF (reference sequence). This CDR3 comprises 14 residues. The CDR3 loop reads CATSTVVGTGELFF.

This chain joins TRBV15 and TRBJ2-5; TCRdb's D gene call, TRBD1, goes unchecked for lack of DNA. CDR3 length: 15 residues. From germline, CDR1 is LNHNV and CDR2 YYDKDF (reference sequence). CDR3: CATSRGGQGVETQYF.

V and J are TRBV12-3 or TRBV12-4 and TRBJ1-5; with no DNA, the TCRdb D assignment of TRBD1 cannot be verified. The CDR3 sequence is 15 residues long. CDR3 amino acids: CASSPDRDSNQPQHF.

The chain employs TRBV20-1 and TRBJ1-1; the TCRdb D gene call, TRBD1, has no DNA to confirm it. The CDR3 sequence is 14 residues long. Germline-derived CDR1 and CDR2 are DFQATT and SNEGSKA (reference sequence). The CDR3 sequence is CSAKGVRRDTEAFF.

The rearrangement links TRBV7-2 to TRBJ2-5; the D gene TCRdb calls, TRBD1, cannot be checked with no DNA. The germline CDR1 and CDR2 sequences are SGHTA and FQGNSA. The CDR3 has 15 residues. CDR3 protein: CADSVWGGAAETQYF.